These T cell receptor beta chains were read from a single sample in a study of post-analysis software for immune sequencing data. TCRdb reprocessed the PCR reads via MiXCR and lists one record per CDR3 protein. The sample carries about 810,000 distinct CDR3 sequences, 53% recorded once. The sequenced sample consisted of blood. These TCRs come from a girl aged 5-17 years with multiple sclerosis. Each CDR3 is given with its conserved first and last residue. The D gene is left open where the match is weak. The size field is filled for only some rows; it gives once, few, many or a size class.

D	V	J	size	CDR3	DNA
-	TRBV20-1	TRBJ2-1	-	CSADRRGGYEQFF	TGCAGTGCCGACCGAAGAGGGGGGTATGAGCAGTTCTTC
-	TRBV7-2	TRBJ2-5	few	CASSLATGVRETQYF	TGTGCCAGCAGCTTAGCGACTGGGGTGCGAGAGACCCAGTACTTC
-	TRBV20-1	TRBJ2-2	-	CSALSTNTGELFF	TGCAGTGCTTTATCCACGAACACCGGGGAGCTGTTTTTT
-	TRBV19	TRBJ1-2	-	CASSPRVGSYGYTF	TGTGCCAGTAGTCCCAGGGTGGGGAGCTATGGCTACACCTTC
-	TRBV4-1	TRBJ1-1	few	CASSLHNGPAFF	TGCGCCAGCAGCCTTCATAACGGGCCAGCTTTCTTT
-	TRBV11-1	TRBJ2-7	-	CASSGWDKNYEQYF	TGTGCCAGCAGCGGATGGGACAAGAACTACGAGCAGTACTTC
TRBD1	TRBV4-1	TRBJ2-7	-	CASSQIQGIDEQYF	TGCGCCAGCAGCCAAATACAGGGGATCGACGAGCAGTACTTC
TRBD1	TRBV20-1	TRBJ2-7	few	CSARDHRRTGVSYEQYF	TGCAGTGCTAGAGATCACCGACGGACAGGCGTCTCCTACGAGCAGTACTTC
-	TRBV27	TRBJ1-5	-	CASRALGIGWAAPGYSNQPQHF	TGTGCCAGCAGGGCTTTGGGAATAGGATGGGCCGCTCCGGGCTATAGCAATCAGCCCCAGCATTTT
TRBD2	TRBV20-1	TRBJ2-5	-	CSAGSTSGGLGETQYF	TGCAGTGCTGGTTCGACTAGCGGGGGGCTGGGGGAGACCCAGTACTTC
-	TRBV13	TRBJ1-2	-	CASSEGQYGYTF	TGTGCCAGCAGCGAAGGACAGTATGGCTACACCTTC
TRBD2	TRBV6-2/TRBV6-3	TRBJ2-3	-	CASSYNAGGPTDTQYF	TGTGCCAGCAGTTACAACGCGGGAGGGCCCACAGATACGCAGTATTTT
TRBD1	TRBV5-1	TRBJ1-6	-	CASSLIRQGESPLHF	TGCGCCAGCAGCTTGATCAGACAGGGTGAATCACCCCTCCACTTT
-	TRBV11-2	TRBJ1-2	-	CASSLDEPEAFGYTF	TGTGCCAGCAGCTTAGATGAACCAGAGGCCTTTGGCTACACCTTC
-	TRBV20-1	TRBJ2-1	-	CSARGAVYNEQFF	TGCAGTGCTAGAGGGGCAGTATACAATGAGCAGTTCTTC
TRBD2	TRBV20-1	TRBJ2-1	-	CSVGRSGGLYNEQFF	TGCAGTGTTGGGCGGAGCGGGGGCCTCTACAATGAGCAGTTCTTC
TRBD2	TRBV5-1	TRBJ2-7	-	CASRGTSGASYEQYF	TGCGCCAGCAGAGGGACTAGCGGGGCCTCCTACGAGCAGTACTTC
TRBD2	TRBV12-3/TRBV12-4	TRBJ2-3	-	CASSPTWAGRDSSTDTQYF	TGTGCCAGCAGTCCTACTTGGGCCGGGAGGGATTCTAGCACAGATACGCAGTATTTT
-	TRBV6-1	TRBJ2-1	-	CASSEDGGRGHYNEQFF	TGTGCCAGCAGTGAAGATGGAGGGAGGGGACATTACAATGAGCAGTTCTTC
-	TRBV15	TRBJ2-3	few	CATSRGPERSSSSTDTQYF	TGTGCCACCAGCAGAGGACCTGAACGGAGCTCATCAAGCACAGATACGCAGTATTTT
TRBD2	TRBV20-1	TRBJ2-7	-	CSASRGSSYEQYF	TGCAGTGCTTCGCGGGGGAGCTCCTACGAGCAGTACTTC
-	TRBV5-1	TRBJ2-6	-	CASSLGAGQVSGANVLTF	TGCGCCAGCAGCCTGGGCGCTGGCCAGGTCTCTGGGGCCAACGTCCTGACTTTC
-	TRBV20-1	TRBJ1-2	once	CSARVEMAGYGYTF	TGCAGTGCTAGAGTAGAGATGGCAGGGTATGGCTACACCTTC
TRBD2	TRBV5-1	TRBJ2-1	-	CASRTSGTISYNEQFF	TGCGCCAGCAGGACTAGCGGGACCATTTCCTACAATGAGCAGTTCTTC
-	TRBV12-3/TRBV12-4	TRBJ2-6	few	CASSHLGANVLTF	TGTGCCAGCAGCCACCTTGGGGCCAACGTCCTGACTTTC
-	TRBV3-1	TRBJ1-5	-	CASSQLYSNQPQHF	TGTGCCAGCAGCCAACTCTATAGCAATCAGCCCCAGCATTTT
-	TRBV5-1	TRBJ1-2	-	CASSGTGGDGYTF	TGCGCCAGCAGCGGGACCGGGGGGGATGGCTACACCTTC
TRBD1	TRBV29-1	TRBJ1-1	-	CSEMTGENTEAFF	TGCAGCGAGATGACAGGGGAGAACACTGAAGCTTTCTTT
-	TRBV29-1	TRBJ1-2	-	CSVGQAAANYGYTF	TGCAGCGTTGGACAGGCAGCCGCGAACTATGGCTACACCTTC
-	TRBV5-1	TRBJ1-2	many	CASSLGLSYGYTF	TGCGCCAGCAGCTTGGGGCTTTCGTATGGCTACACCTTC
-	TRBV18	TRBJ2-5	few	CASSPAQETQYF	TGTGCCAGCTCACCAGCACAAGAGACCCAGTACTTC
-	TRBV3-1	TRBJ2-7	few	CASSHLPLGEQYF	TGTGCCAGCAGCCACCTCCCTTTAGGCGAGCAGTACTTC
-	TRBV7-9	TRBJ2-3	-	CASSLAGGRKTDTQYF	TGTGCCAGCAGCTTGGCAGGGGGGAGGAAGACAGATACGCAGTATTTT
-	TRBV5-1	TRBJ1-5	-	CASSLAGEGRGQPQHF	TGCGCCAGCAGCTTGGCAGGTGAAGGACGGGGTCAGCCCCAGCATTTT
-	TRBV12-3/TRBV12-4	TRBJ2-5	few	CASSPSREQYF	TGTGCCAGCAGTCCCAGTAGGGAGCAGTACTTC
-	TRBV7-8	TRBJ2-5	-	CASSLGISGLMQETQYF	TGTGCCAGCAGCTTAGGGATTTCGGGATTGATGCAAGAGACCCAGTACTTC
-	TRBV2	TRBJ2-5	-	CASMSGGQETQYF	TGTGCCAGCATGTCCGGAGGCCAAGAGACCCAGTACTTC
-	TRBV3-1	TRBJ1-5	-	CASSQGTHSNQPQHF	TGTGCCAGCAGCCAAGGAACACATAGCAATCAGCCCCAGCATTTT
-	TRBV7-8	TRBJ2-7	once	CASSPGGGGPFSYEQYF	TGTGCCAGCAGCCCCGGAGGAGGGGGGCCGTTCTCCTACGAGCAGTACTTC
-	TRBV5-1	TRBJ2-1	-	CASRQNNEQFF	TGCGCCAGCAGGCAAAACAATGAGCAGTTCTTC
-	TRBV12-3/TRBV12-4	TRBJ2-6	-	CAASVSGVNVLTF	TGTGCCGCCTCTGTTTCCGGGGTCAACGTCCTGACTTTC
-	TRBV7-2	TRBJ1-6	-	CASSIGVGSIGSPLHF	TGTGCCAGCAGCATAGGGGTAGGCAGTATCGGTTCACCCCTCCACTTT
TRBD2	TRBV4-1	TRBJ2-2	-	CASSQEWLAGVSGNTGELFF	TGCGCCAGCAGCCAAGAATGGCTAGCGGGAGTTTCAGGGAACACCGGGGAGCTGTTTTTT
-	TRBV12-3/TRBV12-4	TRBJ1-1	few	CASSKALLNTEAFF	TGTGCCAGCAGTAAGGCACTCTTGAACACTGAAGCTTTCTTT
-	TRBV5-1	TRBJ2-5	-	CASSIRGQETQYF	TGCGCCAGCAGCATCCGGGGCCAAGAGACCCAGTACTTC
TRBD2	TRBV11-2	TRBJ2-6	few	CASSLVPGLFSGANVLTF	TGTGCCAGCAGCTTAGTCCCGGGACTATTCTCTGGGGCCAACGTCCTGACTTTC